The 14 T cell receptor beta chains below all came from one sample that was sequenced in a study of T-cell reconstitution after alpha-beta-depleted transplantation in children. Using unique molecular identifiers, the investigators prepared the TCRbeta library. TCRdb processed the PCR reads anew with MiXCR; each CDR3 protein has one entry. Altogether about a million distinct CDR3 sequences are present, roughly 29% being singletons, with the ten largest covering under 30%. The sample consisted of PBMCs, mostly from graft donor cells, taken 360 days after TCRalphabeta/CD19-depleted stem cell transplant. Source of these receptors: a boy under two years old who had a stem cell transplant for SCID, so the T cells may come from the graft donor.

This clonotype was seen repeatedly, ten times or more. This chain joins TRBV6-1 and TRBJ2-2; D possibly corresponds to TRBD1 (6 bases). This CDR3 has 14 amino acids. Deletions cut 7 bases from V and 2 bases from J, with 11 bases between. Germline CDR1 reads MNHNS; CDR2 reads SASEGT. CDR3 in amino acids: CASTRDINTGELFF. The CDR3 DNA is TGTGCCAGCACTCGGGACATCAACACCGGGGAGCTGTTTTTT.

The chain has TRBV20-1 and TRBJ2-3; D is unresolved. Germline CDR1 DFQATT, CDR2 SNEGSKA (reference sequence). V was cut by 0 bases and J by 1 base, with 8 bases left in between. The CDR3 spans 14 residues. CDR3 loop: CSARDDPRTDTQYF. The CDR3, as DNA: TGCAGTGCTAGAGACGACCCTCGCACAGATACGCAGTATTTT.

The chain links TRBV12-3 or TRBV12-4 to TRBJ1-6; D is unresolved. This CDR3 is built from 12 residues. V lost 7 bases, J lost 8 bases, and 9 bases lay in between. The CDR3 DNA is TGTGCCAGCACCCTGGGTCATTCACCCCTCCACTTT. This sequence encodes CASTLGHSPLHF.

There are a few counts of this clonotype. The chain combines TRBV5-1 with TRBJ2-3, with TRBD2 matching 9 bases. The CDR3 is 16 residues long. The J segment lost 2 bases and the V segment lost 0 bases, leaving 4 bases of the junction unmatched. The germline V gene has CDR1 SGHRS and CDR2 YFSETQ. The CDR3 DNA is TGCGCCAGCAGCTTGGTCCCTAGCGGGGCCACAGATACGCAGTATTTT. Translated, it gives CASSLVPSGATDTQYF.

The sample holds a few counts of this clonotype. The chain couples TRBV6-4 to TRBJ2-7; D ambiguous. The CDR3 is 11 amino acids. The germline V gene has CDR1 MRHNA and CDR2 SNTAGT. Trimming left V 4 bases short and J 5 bases short, with 6 bases between. CDR3 sequence reads: CASSAPHEQYF. CDR3 in DNA: TGTGCCAGCAGTGCTCCCCACGAGCAGTACTTC.

For the CDR3, the DNA is TGTGCCAGCAGTTCGAGCCCGACTGAAGCTTTCTTT. This codes for CASSSSPTEAFF. The chain uses TRBV27 and TRBJ1-1; D is undetermined. CDR3 length: 12 amino acids. Germline V gene data show CDR1 as MNHEY and CDR2 as SMNVEV (reference sequence). V lost 4 bases, J lost 5 bases, and 8 bases lay in between.

This clonotype came up a few times. The chain joins TRBV9 to TRBJ2-3; D call uncertain. The V end was cut by 0 bases, the J end by 5 bases, with 7 bases between. CDR1 and CDR2 from the germline V gene are SGDLS and YYNGEE. CDR3 size: 13 residues. CDR3 in amino acids: CASSVEVGDTQYF. CDR3 nucleotide sequence: TGTGCCAGCAGCGTAGAGGTCGGAGATACGCAGTATTTT.

The J gene is TRBJ1-1, the V gene TRBV5-5; no clear D. Germline V lookup: CDR1 SGHKS, CDR2 YYEKEE (reference sequence). The CDR3 totals 13 residues. Trimming took off 4 bases at V and 4 bases at J, with 11 bases between the two ends. Here the CDR3 DNA reads TGTGCCAGCAGCGGCCAGGATTCCACTGAAGCTTTCTTT. As protein: CASSGQDSTEAFF.

The rearrangement joins TRBV28 to TRBJ2-7, with D possibly matching TRBD1 (5 bases). This CDR3 has 12 amino acids. V was cut by 6 bases and J by 5 bases, with 11 bases left in between. Germline V lookup: CDR1 MDHEN, CDR2 SYDVKM. The CDR3 DNA reads as TGTGCCAGCAGGAAGACAGCCAACGAGCAGTACTTC. Translated, it gives CASRKTANEQYF.

This clonotype was detected only a few times. This chain links TRBV7-9 with TRBJ2-3, with D perhaps TRBD2 (5 bases). From germline, CDR1 is SEHNR and CDR2 FQNEAQ (reference sequence). Trimming cost V 5 bases and J 7 bases, with 19 bases left between them. This CDR3 is 15 amino acids long. CDR3 amino acids: CASSPRDLRANTQYF. CDR3 DNA: TGTGCCAGCAGCCCTCGGGATCTCCGCGCAAATACGCAGTATTTT.

The chain carries TRBV20-1 and TRBJ2-1; D not resolved. This CDR3 comprises 14 residues. Per the germline V gene, CDR1 is DFQATT and CDR2 is SNEGSKA (reference sequence). The germline V and J ends were trimmed by 3 bases and 3 bases, with 12 bases remaining between them. CDR3 nucleotides: TGCAGTGCTAGCAGAGGTTTCAACTACAATGAGCAGTTCTTC. Translated, it gives CSASRGFNYNEQFF.

This clonotype was seen a handful of times. The chain recombines TRBV12-3 or TRBV12-4 with TRBJ2-7; D may be TRBD1 or TRBD2 (5 bases each). With 11 bases removed from V and 3 bases from J, the gap between germline ends came to 23 bases. CDR3 size: 15 residues. CDR3 sequence reads: CAAQNPGRRYYEQYF. In nucleotides, the CDR3 is TGTGCCGCCCAAAATCCGGGACGGAGATACTACGAGCAGTACTTC.

The chain employs TRBV9 and TRBJ2-6; D is undetermined. V was shortened by 0 bases and J by 2 bases, with 9 bases between the two germline ends. The germline gives CDR1 SGDLS, CDR2 YYNGEE. There are 16 residues in the CDR3. Written as DNA, the CDR3 is TGTGCCAGCAGCGTAGGTGGCTATACTGGGGCCAACGTCCTGACTTTC. Its translation is CASSVGGYTGANVLTF.

The chain combines TRBV10-3 with TRBJ1-3; D gene unclear. Germline V CDR1 and CDR2: ENHRY, SYGVKD. The V end lost 7 bases, the J end lost 0 bases, and 7 bases lay between the germline ends. The CDR3 runs 13 residues. The CDR3 spells CAIKPPSGNTIYF. In DNA, the CDR3 is TGTGCCATCAAGCCGCCCTCTGGAAACACCATATATTTT.